This T cell receptor beta chain was captured by sequencing in a study of T-cell memory formation after mild COVID-19. Study findings and constraints: Pre-infection memory harbored some responding clones, suggesting cross-reactive memory joined. Among clones peaking at day 37 in the second wave, SARS-CoV-2 specificity remained unconfirmed.

TCRdb reanalysed the 5' RACE reads using MiXCR and keeps one entry per CDR3 protein. Of about 55,000 distinct CDR3 sequences listed, 9% to 9.5% were seen once; the top ten hold more than 0.95%. There are a few counts of this clonotype. Its antigen is not identified. V lost 6 bases and J 15 bases, leaving 21 bases between the germline ends. The CDR3 sequence is 13 residues long. Germline CDR1 MDHEN, CDR2 SYDVKM. The source of this sequence is a man younger than 30 who had mild COVID-19 (a few samples of this study predate the infection). Cell type and time point are not known. The sample consisted of PBMCs or a T cell subset sorted from them (not recorded which). V gene TRBV28 combines with J gene TRBJ2-1; unclear D gene. CDR3 in amino acids: CASRPIPGSPGFF. The CDR3 bases are TGTGCCAGCAGACCTATACCGGGCAGCCCGGGGTTCTTC.